This TCR beta chain was captured in a study of Tregs in tolerant kidney transplant recipients. TCRdb's table, derived via immunoSEQ multiplex PCR, lists solely in-frame clones and lacks some. The table lists about 240,000 clones, roughly 80% of them singletons. Regarding the study as a whole: The most relevant donor-specific Treg TCRbeta repertoire apparently came from expansion with activated donor B cells. Findings come from small patient numbers and require larger validation. No direct test of biological reproducibility was done here.

Only one count was recorded for this clone. Its antigen is not known. The CDR3 is 18 amino acids. Trimming at V came to 4 bases and at J to 7 bases, leaving 18 bases not matched to a gene. Germline V lookup: CDR1 MGHDK, CDR2 SYGVNS. Thawed PBMCs were FACS-sorted into unstimulated CD4+CD25+CD127- regulatory T cells, CD4+CD25- non-regulatory cells, CD4 and CD8 cells. Sequencing used CD4+ T cells from blood. This sequence was found in a human donor in good health. The chain combines TRBV25-1 with TRBJ2-1; 8 bases line up with TRBD1. CDR3 amino acids: CASSGDHSDRVFWNEQFF. CDR3 DNA: TGTGCCAGCAGTGGTGATCACTCGGACAGGGTATTTTGGAATGAGCAGTTCTTC.